This is a list of T cell receptor beta chains from one sample in a study of T cells in localized non-small cell lung cancer. Clones were sequenced by immunoSEQ multiplex PCR, and TCRdb holds only the in-frame ones, with some missing. The sample holds about 59,000 clones, approximately 93% seen once. Material: peripheral blood, obtained before any cancer treatment. The receptors come from a man aged 40 to 75 with stage I lung adenocarcinoma. Each CDR3 is given with its conserved first and last residue. D genes are given only for firm matches. Size values are once, few and many counts, or a class for expanded clones, and some rows have none.

J: TRBJ2-1
V: TRBV7-8
D: TRBD2
size: NA
length: 16
CDR3: CASSLDRREGRGEQFF
DNA: TGTGCCAGCAGCTTAGACCGGCGGGAGGGCCGGGGTGAGCAGTTCTTC

J: TRBJ2-7
V: TRBV13
D: NA
size: NA
length: 16
CDR3: CASSLPRGPRGYEQYF
DNA: TGTGCCAGCAGCTTACCCAGGGGCCCACGGGGATACGAGCAGTACTTC

J: TRBJ2-5
V: TRBV6-5
D: NA
size: NA
length: 12
CDR3: CASSRNGETQYF
DNA: TGTGCCAGCAGCCGGAACGGTGAGACCCAGTACTTC

J: TRBJ2-3
V: TRBV19
D: TRBD1
size: NA
length: 13
CDR3: CASSRDRGDTQYF
DNA: TGCGCCAGTAGTCGGGACAGGGGTGATACGCAGTATTTT

J: TRBJ2-3
V: TRBV7-2
D: NA
size: NA
length: 13
CDR3: CASTLGGSDTQYF
DNA: TGTGCCAGCACTTTGGGTGGCTCAGATACGCAGTATTTT

J: TRBJ2-2
V: TRBV10-2
D: NA
size: NA
length: 12
CDR3: CASSEVGEELFF
DNA: TGCGCCAGCAGTGAGGTGGGGGAGGAGCTGTTTTTT

J: TRBJ2-2
V: TRBV4-2
D: TRBD2
size: NA
length: 19
CDR3: CASSQGASGTYLNTGELFF
DNA: TGTGCCAGCAGCCAAGGGGCTAGCGGAACATACCTGAACACCGGGGAGCTGTTTTTT

J: TRBJ1-5
V: TRBV15
D: TRBD1
size: NA
length: 16
CDR3: CATSRGDRGLNQPQHF
DNA: TGTGCCACCAGCAGAGGGGACAGGGGGCTGAATCAGCCCCAGCATTTT

J: TRBJ2-6
V: TRBV7-8
D: NA
size: NA
length: 14
CDR3: CASSLSTGANVLTF
DNA: TGTGCCAGCAGCTTGAGTACTGGGGCCAACGTCCTGACTTTC

J: TRBJ1-1
V: TRBV7-9
D: TRBD1
size: NA
length: 14
CDR3: CASSPDRMNTEAFF
DNA: TGTGCCAGCAGCCCGGACAGGATGAACACTGAAGCTTTCTTT

J: TRBJ1-1
V: TRBV7-9
D: NA
size: NA
length: 14
CDR3: CASSREGVGTEAFF
DNA: TGTGCCAGCAGCCGGGAAGGGGTCGGCACTGAAGCTTTCTTT

J: TRBJ2-7
V: TRBV7-9
D: TRBD1
size: NA
length: 13
CDR3: CASSLATGLEQYF
DNA: TGTGCCAGCAGCTTAGCGACAGGGTTGGAGCAGTACTTC

J: TRBJ2-1
V: TRBV5-1
D: TRBD2
size: NA
length: 17
CDR3: CASSLEASGRAWNEQFF
DNA: TGCGCCAGCAGCTTGGAGGCTAGCGGGAGGGCCTGGAATGAGCAGTTCTTC

J: TRBJ1-1
V: TRBV5-4
D: NA
size: NA
length: 16
CDR3: CASSLALGALNTEAFF
DNA: TGTGCCAGCAGCTTGGCCTTAGGGGCGTTGAACACTGAAGCTTTCTTT

J: TRBJ2-7
V: TRBV11-2
D: TRBD1
size: NA
length: 14
CDR3: CASSVTGTAYEQYF
DNA: TGTGCCAGCAGCGTTACCGGGACAGCCTACGAGCAGTACTTC

J: TRBJ1-4
V: TRBV7-9
D: TRBD1
size: NA
length: 15
CDR3: CASSSGQGIREKLFF
DNA: TGTGCCAGCAGCTCCGGACAGGGGATAAGGGAAAAACTGTTTTTT

J: TRBJ1-1
V: TRBV6-5
D: TRBD1
size: NA
length: 14
CDR3: CASSSAGTGGLTFF
DNA: TGTGCCAGCAGCTCGGCCGGGACAGGGGGCTTAACTTTCTTT

J: TRBJ1-2
V: TRBV4-2
D: NA
size: NA
length: 16
CDR3: CASSLGQGRSNYGYTF
DNA: TGTGCCAGCAGCCTGGGCCAGGGAAGGTCTAACTATGGCTACACCTTC

J: TRBJ2-6
V: TRBV21-1
D: NA
size: once
length: 17
CDR3: CASSKREVPSGANVLTF
DNA: TGTGCCAGCAGCAAACGCGAAGTTCCCTCTGGGGCCAACGTCCTGACTTTC

J: TRBJ2-7
V: TRBV28
D: TRBD1
size: NA
length: 15
CDR3: CASSTVGTGVYEQYF
DNA: TGTGCCAGCAGTACGGTGGGGACAGGGGTCTACGAGCAGTACTTC

J: TRBJ2-5
V: TRBV14
D: NA
size: NA
length: 13
CDR3: CASSQENPPTQYF
DNA: TGTGCCAGCAGCCAAGAGAACCCTCCCACCCAGTACTTC

J: TRBJ2-3
V: TRBV5-6
D: NA
size: once
length: 14
CDR3: CASSRGARHDTQYF
DNA: TGTGCCAGCAGCCGTGGGGCTCGCCATGATACGCAGTATTTT

J: TRBJ2-7
V: TRBV7-2
D: NA
size: NA
length: 12
CDR3: CASSGSSYEQYF
DNA: TGTGCCAGCTCAGGGAGCTCCTACGAGCAGTACTTC

J: TRBJ2-7
V: TRBV28
D: NA
size: NA
length: 14
CDR3: CASNGGGNIYEQYF
DNA: TGTGCCAGCAATGGTGGCGGAAACATTTACGAGCAGTACTTC

J: TRBJ2-1
V: TRBV27
D: TRBD2
size: NA
length: 16
CDR3: CASSIVGGRAYNEQFF
DNA: TGTGCCAGCAGTATCGTTGGCGGGAGGGCTTACAATGAGCAGTTCTTC

J: TRBJ2-7
V: TRBV5-4
D: TRBD2
size: many
length: 17
CDR3: CASSLGSSRRAGDEQYF
DNA: TGTGCCAGCAGCTTGGGCTCTTCCCGCCGGGCGGGGGACGAGCAGTACTTC

J: TRBJ2-3
V: TRBV28
D: NA
size: NA
length: 13
CDR3: CASRPLALDTQYF
DNA: TGTGCCAGCAGACCTCTAGCGTTAGATACGCAGTATTTT

J: TRBJ2-7
V: TRBV11-2
D: TRBD2
size: NA
length: 16
CDR3: CASSSGRGGSSYEQYF
DNA: TGTGCCAGCAGCTCCGGGCGAGGCGGGAGCTCCTACGAGCAGTACTTC

J: TRBJ2-1
V: TRBV28
D: NA
size: NA
length: 15
CDR3: CASSLSSFSYNEQFF
DNA: TGTGCCAGCAGTTTATCCTCATTCTCCTACAATGAGCAGTTCTTC

J: TRBJ1-1
V: TRBV6-5
D: NA
size: NA
length: 14
CDR3: CASSYDGPITEAFF
DNA: TGTGCCAGCAGTTACGACGGCCCTATCACTGAAGCTTTCTTT

J: TRBJ2-2
V: TRBV7-9
D: TRBD2
size: NA
length: 15
CDR3: CASISGTTNTGELFF
DNA: TGTGCCAGCATTAGCGGGACCACGAACACCGGGGAGCTGTTTTTT

J: TRBJ2-7
V: TRBV15
D: NA
size: NA
length: 15
CDR3: CATSRDSSSSYEQYF
DNA: TGTGCCACCAGCAGAGATTCGTCGAGCTCCTACGAGCAGTACTTC

J: TRBJ1-4
V: TRBV7-2
D: NA
size: NA
length: 13
CDR3: CASSPRVGEKLFF
DNA: TGTGCCAGCAGCCCGAGGGTAGGCGAAAAACTGTTTTTT

J: TRBJ2-3
V: TRBV28
D: NA
size: NA
length: 14
CDR3: CASSLGGTTDTQYF
DNA: TGTGCCAGCAGTTTAGGGGGAACCACAGATACGCAGTATTTT

J: TRBJ2-1
V: TRBV7-2
D: TRBD2
size: NA
length: 15
CDR3: CASSPTSGNVNEQFF
DNA: TGTGCCAGCAGCCCGACTAGCGGGAATGTCAATGAGCAGTTCTTC

J: TRBJ1-1
V: TRBV28
D: TRBD1
size: few
length: 14
CDR3: CASSRDRVNTEAFF
DNA: TGTGCCAGCAGTCGGGACAGAGTTAACACTGAAGCTTTCTTT

J: TRBJ2-7
V: TRBV27
D: TRBD1
size: few
length: 15
CDR3: CASSLRDRGIHEQYF
DNA: TGTGCCAGCAGTTTACGGGACAGGGGAATTCACGAGCAGTACTTC

J: TRBJ1-1
V: TRBV28
D: TRBD1
size: NA
length: 18
CDR3: CASRLTGTGDFLSTEAFF
DNA: TGTGCCAGCAGGCTTACCGGGACAGGGGATTTCCTGAGCACTGAAGCTTTCTTT

J: TRBJ2-5
V: TRBV11-3
D: NA
size: NA
length: 16
CDR3: CASSLSGADYGETQYF
DNA: TGTGCCAGCAGCCTCTCGGGGGCAGACTACGGAGAGACCCAGTACTTC

J: TRBJ2-1
V: TRBV11-2
D: NA
size: NA
length: 12
CDR3: CASSQASNEQFF
DNA: TGTGCCAGCAGCCAAGCGAGCAATGAGCAGTTCTTC

J: TRBJ2-5
V: TRBV11-3
D: NA
size: NA
length: 13
CDR3: CASSLPGQETQYF
DNA: TGTGCCAGCAGCCTGCCGGGACAAGAGACCCAGTACTTC

J: TRBJ2-5
V: TRBV4-3
D: TRBD2
size: NA
length: 15
CDR3: CASSQGTSAIETQYF
DNA: TGCGCCAGCAGCCAAGGGACTAGCGCGATAGAGACCCAGTACTTC

J: TRBJ2-5
V: TRBV10-2
D: TRBD2
size: NA
length: 15
CDR3: CASRGGRAESGTQYF
DNA: TGCGCCAGCAGAGGAGGGAGGGCCGAATCCGGGACCCAGTACTTC

J: TRBJ1-2
V: TRBV6-1
D: TRBD1
size: NA
length: 14
CDR3: CASTRDRGSAGYTF
DNA: TGTGCCAGCACAAGGGACAGGGGTTCGGCTGGCTACACCTTC

J: TRBJ2-1
V: TRBV6-5
D: NA
size: NA
length: 15
CDR3: CASSPPRGGSNEQFF
DNA: TGTGCCAGCAGTCCCCCTCGGGGCGGGTCTAATGAGCAGTTCTTC

J: TRBJ2-7
V: TRBV5-1
D: TRBD2
size: NA
length: 15
CDR3: CASSLLSGSGYEQYF
DNA: TGCGCCAGCAGCTTGTTGAGCGGGAGCGGGTACGAGCAGTACTTC

J: TRBJ2-2
V: TRBV7-3
D: NA
size: NA
length: 12
CDR3: CASSANTGELFF
DNA: TGTGCCAGCAGCGCGAACACCGGGGAGCTGTTTTTT

J: TRBJ2-3
V: TRBV11-2
D: NA
size: NA
length: 11
CDR3: CASSLGDTQYF
DNA: TGTGCCAGCAGCTTAGGGGATACGCAGTATTTT

J: TRBJ2-1
V: TRBV27
D: NA
size: NA
length: 15
CDR3: CASSFNFGGYNEQFF
DNA: TGTGCCAGCAGTTTCAATTTTGGGGGCTACAATGAGCAGTTCTTC